The following is a T cell receptor beta chain sequence with its context. Antigen specificity is unknown. This specimen comes from a study of post-analysis software for immune sequencing data. Study-level points and caveats: Patients had higher frequencies than controls of about 5 TRBV segments, including TRBV5-6, TRBV5-1 and TRBV20-1. Relative to controls, patients with multiple sclerosis showed significantly lower normalized Chao1 diversity.

The CDR3 length is 17 residues. The ends lost 0 bases at V and 2 bases at J; junction bases unmatched: 3. Per germline, CDR1 SGHRS and CDR2 YFSETQ. TCR beta cDNA libraries had unique molecular identifiers. MiXCR, applied by TCRdb to the PCR reads, yields one record per CDR3 protein. The data hold 700,000 to 900,000 distinct CDR3 sequences, with 46% observed a single time. This TCR came from a girl aged 5-17 years with multiple sclerosis. Source material: blood. This rearrangement joins TRBV5-1 to TRBJ2-1, with TRBD2 matching over 12 bases. The DNA of the CDR3 is TGCGCCAGCAGCTTGGTTGCTAGCGGGAGGGCCTACAATGAGCAGTTCTTC. Translation gives CASSLVASGRAYNEQFF.